The clone carrying this TCR beta chain occurred a few times. This entry belongs to a study of blood T cell repertoires in COVID-19. Study-wide background: Some COVID-19 samples were acute and others convalescent; all came from the United States, Italy and Spain. The cDNA or gDNA used as material had been derived from T cells, B-cell-depleted T cells, or PBMCs.

Under the authors' procedure: Reference gene primer amplification gave nucleated cell count estimates. The table came from immunoSEQ multiplex PCR; TCRdb's copy has only in-frame clones and leaves some out. V, J and clone size reflect that table, while D and trimming were determined from the DNA. The sample includes 240,000 or so clones, about four fifths seen only once; the top ten take 1.9%. V was shortened by 6 bases and J by 1 base, with 18 bases between the two germline ends. This CDR3 is built from 16 residues. Germline V CDR1 and CDR2: KGHSH, LQKENI. Input material: peripheral blood. The sequence was collected from a man aged 30 to 45 who had recovered from COVID-19. V and J are TRBV18 and TRBJ1-1; D possibly corresponds to TRBD1 (6 bases). Written as DNA, the CDR3 is TGTGCCAGCTCCCCGATCGGGGGGCTGGAGAACACTGAAGCTTTCTTT. Residues: CASSPIGGLENTEAFF. Looking up the rest from reference TRBV18 and TRBJ1-1 gives the full variable domain: NAGVMQNPRHLVRRRGQEARLRCSPMKGHSHVYWYRQLPEEGLKFMVYLQKENIIDESGMPKERFSAEFPKEGPSILRIQQVVRGDSAAYFCASSPIGGLENTEAFFGQGTRLTVV.